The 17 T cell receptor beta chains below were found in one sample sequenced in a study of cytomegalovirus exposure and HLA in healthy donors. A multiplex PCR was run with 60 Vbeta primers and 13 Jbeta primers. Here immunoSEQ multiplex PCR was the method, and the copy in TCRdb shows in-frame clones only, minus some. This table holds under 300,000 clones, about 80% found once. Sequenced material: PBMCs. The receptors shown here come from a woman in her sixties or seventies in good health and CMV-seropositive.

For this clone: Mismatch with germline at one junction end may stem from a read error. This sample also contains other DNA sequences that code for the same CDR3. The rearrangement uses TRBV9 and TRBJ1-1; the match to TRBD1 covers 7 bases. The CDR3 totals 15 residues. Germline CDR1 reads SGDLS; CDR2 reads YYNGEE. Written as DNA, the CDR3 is TGTGCCAGCAGCGTAGATGGCAGGGGGAACACTGAGGCTTTCTTT. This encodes CASSVDGRGNTEAFF.

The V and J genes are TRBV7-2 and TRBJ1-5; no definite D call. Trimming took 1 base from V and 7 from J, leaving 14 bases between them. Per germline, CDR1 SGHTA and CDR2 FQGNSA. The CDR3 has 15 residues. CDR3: CASSLEERSGQPQHF. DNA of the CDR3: TGTGCCAGCAGCTTAGAAGAGAGGAGCGGGCAGCCCCAGCATTTT.

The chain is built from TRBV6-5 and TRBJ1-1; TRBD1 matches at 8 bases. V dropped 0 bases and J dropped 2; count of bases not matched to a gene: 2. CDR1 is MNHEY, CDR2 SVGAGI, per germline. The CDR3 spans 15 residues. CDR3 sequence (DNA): TGTGCCAGCAGTTACTCCGGGACAGGCAACACTGAAGCTTTCTTT. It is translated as CASSYSGTGNTEAFF.

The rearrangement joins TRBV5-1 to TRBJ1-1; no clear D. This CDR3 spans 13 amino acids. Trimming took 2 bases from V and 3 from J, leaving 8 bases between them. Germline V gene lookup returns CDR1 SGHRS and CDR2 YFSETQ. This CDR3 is CASSLNSHTEAFF. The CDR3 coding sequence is TGCGCCAGCAGCTTAAATAGTCACACTGAAGCTTTCTTT.

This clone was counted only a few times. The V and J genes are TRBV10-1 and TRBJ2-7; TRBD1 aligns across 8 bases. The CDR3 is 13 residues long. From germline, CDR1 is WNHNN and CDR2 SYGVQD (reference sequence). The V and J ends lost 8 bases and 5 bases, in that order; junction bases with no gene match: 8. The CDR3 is CASGRTGFNEQYF. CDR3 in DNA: TGCGCCAGCGGACGGACAGGGTTCAACGAGCAGTACTTC.

CDR3 bases: TGTGCCAGTGGGGGGAACATTCAGTACTTC. Protein sequence: CASGGNIQYF. V usage is TRBV2 and J usage is TRBJ2-4; D might be TRBD2 (6 bases). CDR1 and CDR2 from the germline V gene are SNHLY and FYNNEI. This CDR3 has 10 amino acids. The ends were cut back, 9 bases at V and 7 bases at J, with 7 bases in the middle.

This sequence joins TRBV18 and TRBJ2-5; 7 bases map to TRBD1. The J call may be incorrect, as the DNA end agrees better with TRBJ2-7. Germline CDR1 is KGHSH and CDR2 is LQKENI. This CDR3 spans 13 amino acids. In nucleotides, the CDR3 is TGTGCCAGCTCACCAAAGACAGGGCCCGAGCAGTACTTC. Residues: CASSPKTGPEQYF.

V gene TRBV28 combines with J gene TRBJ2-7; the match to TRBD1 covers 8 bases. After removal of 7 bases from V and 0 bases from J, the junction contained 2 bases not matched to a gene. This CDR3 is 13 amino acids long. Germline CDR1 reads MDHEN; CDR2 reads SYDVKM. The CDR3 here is CASIDRGSYEQYF. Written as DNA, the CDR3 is TGTGCCAGCATAGACAGGGGCTCCTACGAGCAGTACTTC.

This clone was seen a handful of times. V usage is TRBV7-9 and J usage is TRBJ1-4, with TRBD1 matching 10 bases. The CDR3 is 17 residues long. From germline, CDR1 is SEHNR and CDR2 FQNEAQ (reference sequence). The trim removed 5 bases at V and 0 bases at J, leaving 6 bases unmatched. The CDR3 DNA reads TGTGCCAGCAGCAGAGGGACAGGGGCCCCAACTAATGAAAAACTGTTTTTT. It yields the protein CASSRGTGAPTNEKLFF.

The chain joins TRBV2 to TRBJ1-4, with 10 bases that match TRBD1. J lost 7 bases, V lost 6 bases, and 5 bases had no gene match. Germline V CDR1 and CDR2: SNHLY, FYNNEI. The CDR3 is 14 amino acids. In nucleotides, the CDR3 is TGTGCCAGCAGGGGACGGGACAGGGGTGAAAAACTGTTTTTT. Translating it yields CASRGRDRGEKLFF.

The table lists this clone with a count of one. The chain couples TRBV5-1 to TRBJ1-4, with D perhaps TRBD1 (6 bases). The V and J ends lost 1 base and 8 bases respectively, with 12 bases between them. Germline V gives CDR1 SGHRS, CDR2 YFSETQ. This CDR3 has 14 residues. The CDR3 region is CASSLFGGQEKLFF. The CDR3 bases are TGCGCCAGCAGCTTGTTCGGGGGGCAGGAAAAACTGTTTTTT.

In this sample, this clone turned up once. The CDR3 DNA reads as TGTGCCAGCAGCTTAGCGGGAGGCGAGCAGTACTTC. Its protein product is CASSLAGGEQYF. The rearrangement links TRBV7-9 to TRBJ2-7; D is perhaps TRBD2 (6 bases). The CDR3 has 12 residues. CDR1 and CDR2 (germline): SEHNR, FQNEAQ (reference sequence). Deletions cut 0 bases from V and 6 bases from J, with 6 bases between.

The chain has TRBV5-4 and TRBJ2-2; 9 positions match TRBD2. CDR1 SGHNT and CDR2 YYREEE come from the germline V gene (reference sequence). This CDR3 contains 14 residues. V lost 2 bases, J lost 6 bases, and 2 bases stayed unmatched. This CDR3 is CASSFSGSPGELFF. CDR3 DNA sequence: TGTGCCAGCAGCTTTAGCGGGAGCCCCGGGGAGCTGTTTTTT.

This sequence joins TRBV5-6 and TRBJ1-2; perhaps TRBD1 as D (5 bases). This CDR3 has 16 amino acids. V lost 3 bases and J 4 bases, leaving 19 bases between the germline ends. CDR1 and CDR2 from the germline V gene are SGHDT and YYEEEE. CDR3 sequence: CASSSGPGPGVYGYTF. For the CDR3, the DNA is TGTGCCAGCAGCTCAGGCCCAGGGCCGGGGGTCTATGGCTACACCTTC. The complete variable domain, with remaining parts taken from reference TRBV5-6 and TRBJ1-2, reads DAGVTQSPTHLIKTRGQQVTLRCSPKSGHDTVSWYQQALGQGPQFIFQYYEEEERQRGNFPDRFSGHQFPNYSSELNVNALLLGDSALYLCASSSGPGPGVYGYTFGSGTRLTVV.

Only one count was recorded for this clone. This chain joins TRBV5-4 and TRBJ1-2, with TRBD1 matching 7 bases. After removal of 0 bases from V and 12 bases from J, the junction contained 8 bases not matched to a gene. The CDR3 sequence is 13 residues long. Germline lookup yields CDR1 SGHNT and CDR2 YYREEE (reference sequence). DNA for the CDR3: TGTGCCAGCAGCTTGGGTCAGGGGGACTCTCACACCTTC. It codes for CASSLGQGDSHTF. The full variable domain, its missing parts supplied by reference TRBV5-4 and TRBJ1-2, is ETGVTQSPTHLIKTRGQQVTLRCSSQSGHNTVSWYQQALGQGPQFIFQYYREEENGRGNFPPRFSGLQFPNYSSELNVNALELDDSALYLCASSLGQGDSHTFGSGTRLTVV.

This CDR3 is CASSPSAGGPRNEQYF. The CDR3 bases are TGCGCCAGCAGCCCCTCTGCGGGAGGGCCCAGGAACGAGCAGTACTTC. The V gene is TRBV5-1, the J gene TRBJ2-7; TRBD2 agrees at 9 bases. The trim removed 4 bases at V and 5 bases at J, leaving 13 bases unmatched. Germline CDR1 reads SGHRS; CDR2 reads YFSETQ. The CDR3 spans 16 residues.

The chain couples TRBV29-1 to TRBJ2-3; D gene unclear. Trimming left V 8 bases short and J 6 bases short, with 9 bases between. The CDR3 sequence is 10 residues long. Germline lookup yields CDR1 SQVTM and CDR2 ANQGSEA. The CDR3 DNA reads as TGCAGCTGGAGAAGGGATACGCAGTATTTT. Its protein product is CSWRRDTQYF.